Listed below are T cell receptor beta chains from one sample, sequenced in a study of blood T cell repertoires in COVID-19. The assay was immunoSEQ multiplex PCR, and TCRdb's table has in-frame clones only and misses some. The sample shows around 400,000 clones, approximately 89% of them seen only once. Material for sequencing was peripheral blood. These receptors all stem from a woman aged 55-70 years with COVID-19, enrolled during active disease. The CDR3 runs from the conserved cysteine through the conserved F or W. Fields, in order: clone size, D gene, J gene, V gene, CDR3 DNA, CDR3 protein. D genes are given only for firm matches. Clone size appears in some rows only: once, few, many, or a class for an expanded clone.

>NA|TRBD2|TRBJ2-2|TRBV11-2
TGTGCCAGCAGATTGACTAGCGGGGGGGCCGCCGGGGAGCTGTTTTTT
CASRLTSGGAAGELFF
>NA|TRBD1|TRBJ1-5|TRBV6-5
TGTGCCAGCAGTTGGTCACAGGGGGCTAGCAATCAGCCCCAGCATTTT
CASSWSQGASNQPQHF
>NA|NA|TRBJ1-6|TRBV9
TGTGCCAGCAGCCCTACCTTAGACACTGCACCCCTCCACTTT
CASSPTLDTAPLHF
>NA|NA|TRBJ1-1|TRBV5-6
TGTGCCAGCAGCTTGGGACAGGTGAACACTGAAGCTTTCTTT
CASSLGQVNTEAFF
>NA|TRBD1|TRBJ1-6|TRBV5-8
TGTGCCAGCAGCCGTCCGGGACAGGGGAATTCACCCCTCCACTTT
CASSRPGQGNSPLHF
>once|NA|TRBJ2-5|TRBV10-1
TGCGCCAGCAGTGATGAGGGGACCCAGTACTTC
CASSDEGTQYF
>NA|NA|TRBJ1-6|TRBV9
TGTGCCAGCAGCGTAGAAGGGGGTGGAAATTCACCCCTCCACTTT
CASSVEGGGNSPLHF
>NA|TRBD1|TRBJ1-3|TRBV5-4
TGTGCCAGCAGCTTGTCATCCGGGACAGCTGGAAACACCATATATTTT
CASSLSSGTAGNTIYF
>NA|NA|TRBJ2-6|TRBV7-3
TGTGCCAGCAGCCCACTCTCTGGGGCCAACGTCCTGACTTTC
CASSPLSGANVLTF
>NA|NA|TRBJ1-1|TRBV3-1/TRBV3-2
TGTGCCAGCAGCCCACAGCTGAACACTGAAGCTTTCTTT
CASSPQLNTEAFF
>NA|NA|TRBJ2-6|TRBV10-3
TGTGCCATCAGTGTAGGGGTCTCTGGGGCCAACGTCCTGACTTTC
CAISVGVSGANVLTF
>few|TRBD1|TRBJ2-5|TRBV24-1
TGTGCCACCAGTGAGTCCGGGACAGGGGCCTTCCAAGAGACCCAGTACTTC
CATSESGTGAFQETQYF
>once|NA|TRBJ1-2|TRBV28
TGTGCCAGCAGTTTTCGGGGCTACACCTTC
CASSFRGYTF
>NA|NA|TRBJ2-7|TRBV5-1
TGCGCCAGCACCCTAGGGGTGCGGTCCTACGAGCAGTACTTC
CASTLGVRSYEQYF
>NA|NA|TRBJ1-6|TRBV3-1/TRBV3-2
TGTGCCAGCAGCCAAACTAGAGCCGACCGTAACTCACCCCTCCACTTT
CASSQTRADRNSPLHF
>few|NA|TRBJ2-2|TRBV7-7
TGTGCTAGCAGCTTAGCAGGGGCGCGAACCGGGGAGCTGTTTTTT
CASSLAGARTGELFF
>NA|NA|TRBJ2-7|TRBV29-1
TGCAGCGTCCGGGTACAGGGCTACGAGCAGTACTTC
CSVRVQGYEQYF
>NA|TRBD1|TRBJ2-5|TRBV7-8
TGTGCCAGCAGCCTCTTACGGGGACAGGGGGAAGAGACCCAGTACTTC
CASSLLRGQGEETQYF
>NA|NA|TRBJ1-3|TRBV5-1
TGCGCCAGCAGCTTGGTGGGCACCAGAGGAAACACCATATATTTT
CASSLVGTRGNTIYF
>NA|NA|TRBJ1-1|TRBV5-1
TGCGCCAGCCGCGGGTACACTGAAGCTTTCTTT
CASRGYTEAFF
>NA|TRBD1|TRBJ2-3|TRBV6-5
TGTGCCAGCACGTCGGACAGGGGAAGCACAGATACGCAGTATTTT
CASTSDRGSTDTQYF
>NA|TRBD1|TRBJ1-5|TRBV4-1
TGCGCCAGCAGCCAAGATAGACAGGGGGTCAAGACCCAGCATTTT
CASSQDRQGVKTQHF
>NA|NA|TRBJ2-2|TRBV6-5
TGTGCCAGCAGCCCGGACTTTATCACCGGGGAGCTGTTTTTT
CASSPDFITGELFF
>once|TRBD1|TRBJ1-1|TRBV10-3
TGTGCCATCAGCGTACAGGGGCCCACTGAAGCTTTCTTT
CAISVQGPTEAFF
>NA|TRBD2|TRBJ2-1|TRBV4-1
TGCGCCAGCAGCCAAGTAGCGGGGTCCTACAATGAGCAGTTCTTC
CASSQVAGSYNEQFF
>NA|TRBD1|TRBJ2-2|TRBV11-3
TGTGCCAGCAGCCGCGGACAGGGGGGCACCGGGGAGCTGTTTTTT
CASSRGQGGTGELFF
>NA|TRBD2|TRBJ2-1|TRBV14
TGTGCCAGCAGCCAAATAGCGGGGAGCGGGTACAATGAGCAGTTCTTC
CASSQIAGSGYNEQFF
>NA|NA|TRBJ1-6|TRBV6-5
TGTGCCAGCAGTTTATACGCGAGCTCCTATAATTCACCCCTCCACTTT
CASSLYASSYNSPLHF
>NA|TRBD2|TRBJ2-5|TRBV3-1/TRBV3-2
TGTGCCAGCAGCCAAGAAAAGAGACTAGCGGGTCTAGAGACCCAGTACTTC
CASSQEKRLAGLETQYF
>NA|NA|TRBJ2-3|TRBV7-2
TGTGCCAGCAGCTTCTCGGATACGCAGTATTTT
CASSFSDTQYF
>NA|TRBD1|TRBJ1-2|TRBV6-5
TGTGCCAGCAGTTGGGGGGGACAGGGGGCTATACTTGGCTACACCTTC
CASSWGGQGAILGYTF
>few|NA|TRBJ1-5|TRBV7-8
TGTGCCAGCAGCTCATGGGCGGGGGGCAGCAATCAGCCCCAGCATTTT
CASSSWAGGSNQPQHF
>NA|TRBD1|TRBJ1-3|TRBV18
TGTGCCAGCTCACCACCTAATCCAGGGGGCCACTCTGGAAACACCATATATTTT
CASSPPNPGGHSGNTIYF